The 30 T cell receptor beta chains below all came from one sample that was sequenced in a study of post-analysis software for immune sequencing data. Tagging with unique molecular identifiers was a feature of the TCR beta cDNA libraries. TCRdb reprocessed the PCR reads via MiXCR and lists one record per CDR3 protein. The sample lists 750,000 to 950,000 distinct CDR3 sequences; approximately 53% were seen once. Broader study findings: The five TRBV segments detected at higher frequency in patients than in controls included TRBV5-6, TRBV5-1 and TRBV20-1.

No antigen has been identified for these receptors. The material sequenced was blood. All receptors come from a girl aged 10 to 17 with multiple sclerosis.

The V and J genes are TRBV29-1 and TRBJ2-5; D is perhaps TRBD2 (6 bases). Germline V CDR1 and CDR2: SQVTM, ANQGSEA. V was trimmed by 6 bases and J by 13 bases, leaving 27 bases between them. CDR3 size: 14 residues. The CDR3 spells CSVISIEWEVSRYF. The DNA of the CDR3 is TGCAGCGTCATCTCGATTGAATGGGAGGTATCCCGGTACTTC.

This sequence joins TRBV7-7 and TRBJ2-1; the match to TRBD1 covers 7 bases. This CDR3 spans 15 amino acids. The germline V gene has CDR1 SSHAT and CDR2 FNYEAQ (reference sequence). Losses at the gene ends were 2 bases for V and 13 bases for J; bases not matched to a gene: 14. The CDR3 spells CASSLLTGVKETQFF. The DNA for the CDR3 is TGTGCCAGCAGCTTACTTACAGGGGTGAAAGAGACCCAGTTCTTC.

The chain has TRBV5-1 and TRBJ2-5, with a tentative D call TRBD1 (6 bases). The V and J ends lost 5 bases and 5 bases respectively, with 22 bases between them. The CDR3 has 16 amino acids. Germline V gene data show CDR1 as SGHRS and CDR2 as YFSETQ. This CDR3 is CASRGPGQPFRETQYF. The CDR3 region has the DNA TGCGCCAGCAGGGGTCCTGGACAGCCGTTCCGGGAGACCCAGTACTTC. Together with reference TRBV5-1 and TRBJ2-5, the CDR3 gives the full variable domain: KAGVTQTPRYLIKTRGQQVTLSCSPISGHRSVSWYQQTPGQGLQFLFEYFSETQRNKGNFPGRFSGRQFSNSRSEMNVSTLELGDSALYLCASRGPGQPFRETQYFGPGTRLLVL.

The gene calls are TRBV10-3 and TRBJ2-7, with 7 bases matching TRBD1. CDR1 ENHRY and CDR2 SYGVKD come from the germline V gene. V lost 5 bases, J lost 2 bases, and 3 bases stayed unmatched. The CDR3 spans 13 residues. CDR3 bases: TGTGCCATCAGTCGACAGGGTACCTACGAGCAGTACTTC. Translation gives CAISRQGTYEQYF.

This clonotype was seen a few times. The V gene is TRBV5-1, the J gene TRBJ2-1; D is uncertain. CDR1 and CDR2 (germline): SGHRS, YFSETQ. V was pared by 4 bases and J by 9 bases, with 11 bases between. CDR3 length: 12 residues. CDR3 loop: CASSPSWGEQFF. DNA of the CDR3: TGCGCCAGCAGCCCCTCTTGGGGTGAGCAGTTCTTC.

The chain is built from TRBV10-3 and TRBJ2-7, with 11 bases matching TRBD2. Germline CDR1 reads ENHRY; CDR2 reads SYGVKD. The V gene end was trimmed by 3 bases and the J gene end by 1 base; junction bases not matched to a gene: 2. This CDR3 comprises 15 residues. This chain's CDR3 is CAISDIAGGSYEQYF. The DNA of the CDR3 is TGTGCCATCAGTGACATAGCGGGGGGGTCCTACGAGCAGTACTTC.

To note about this clonotype: Germline is not matched at one junction end, which may reflect a read error. V gene TRBV12-3 or TRBV12-4 combines with J gene TRBJ2-3; 9 positions match TRBD2. This CDR3 has 15 amino acids. In DNA form, the CDR3 reads TGTGCCAGCAGTTTACGCAGCGGGGGGACAGATGCGCAGTATTTT. Translated, it gives CASSLRSGGTDAQYF.

The chain is built from TRBV20-1 and TRBJ2-1; tentatively, D is TRBD1 or TRBD2 (5 bases each). The length of the CDR3 is 18 residues. Germline loops: CDR1 DFQATT, CDR2 SNEGSKA (reference sequence). V lost 0 bases to trimming and J lost 0 bases, with 18 bases between them. The CDR3: CSARDKGRGGYSYNEQFF. The CDR3 DNA follows: TGCAGTGCTAGAGATAAGGGGAGAGGCGGATACTCCTACAATGAGCAGTTCTTC.

The chain is built from TRBV6-5 and TRBJ2-1, with 8 positions matching TRBD2. Per the germline V gene, CDR1 is MNHEY and CDR2 is SVGAGI. The CDR3 loop spans 15 amino acids. Trimming removed 5 bases from V and 7 bases from J; junction bases left unmatched: 10. CDR3 amino acids: CASSLSGTRGNEQFF. The CDR3 nucleotides are TGTGCCAGCAGTCTATCGGGGACTAGGGGGAATGAGCAGTTCTTC.

This clonotype was seen many times. The rearrangement uses TRBV7-2 and TRBJ2-3, with 9 bases aligning to TRBD2. J gave up 0 bases and V 3 bases, and 1 base lay outside the gene matches. Germline CDR1 and CDR2: SGHTA and FQGNSA. The CDR3 covers 15 residues. The CDR3 spells CASSLGLASTDTQYF. CDR3 sequence (DNA): TGTGCCAGCAGCTTGGGACTAGCTAGCACAGATACGCAGTATTTT.

The V gene is TRBV28, the J gene TRBJ1-5; the D gene is possibly TRBD1 (6 bases). The CDR3 runs to 14 residues. V was pared by 5 bases and J by 14 bases, with 22 bases between. Germline V lookup: CDR1 MDHEN, CDR2 SYDVKM. CDR3 protein: CASSRIAGAAYEHF. The CDR3 DNA is TGTGCCAGCAGTAGAATAGCGGGGGCGGCCTACGAGCATTTT.

The chain couples TRBV7-3 to TRBJ2-1, with no clear D. Trimming cost V 2 bases and J 3 bases, with 5 bases left between them. Germline V lookup: CDR1 SGHTA, CDR2 FQGTGA. The CDR3 covers 13 residues. The CDR3 sequence: CASSLRNYNEQFF. The CDR3 nucleotides read TGTGCCAGCAGCTTACGAAACTACAATGAGCAGTTCTTC.

CDR3 region: CSGEDRIEAFF. The CDR3 nucleotides are TGCAGCGGCGAGGACAGGATTGAAGCTTTCTTT. The chain has TRBV29-1 and TRBJ1-1, with TRBD1 matching 7 bases. Germline lookup yields CDR1 SQVTM and CDR2 ANQGSEA. J gave up 7 bases and V 7 bases, and 6 bases lay outside the gene matches. The CDR3 runs 11 residues.

This sequence joins TRBV20-1 and TRBJ1-2, with a weak D call TRBD1 (5 bases). The CDR3 is made up of 13 amino acids. Trimming stripped 1 base from V and 3 bases from J, with 9 bases between. Germline V gene lookup returns CDR1 DFQATT and CDR2 SNEGSKA (reference sequence). CDR3 in amino acids: CSARGRGHYGYTF. The CDR3 nucleotides are TGCAGTGCTAGAGGGCGGGGCCACTATGGCTACACCTTC.

On this clonotype itself: Here the CDR3 omits its conserved ending phenylalanine or tryptophan, so a read error is the likely source. V gene TRBV7-2 combines with J gene TRBJ2-5; perhaps TRBD2 as D (6 bases). V was trimmed by 1 base and J by 3 bases, leaving 15 bases between them. The CDR3 totals 16 residues. Germline CDR1 SGHTA, CDR2 FQGNSA. CDR3 residues: CASSLVHRGYKETQYS. The CDR3 bases are TGTGCCAGCAGCTTAGTACACCGGGGGTACAAAGAGACCCAGTACTCC.

The chain links TRBV14 to TRBJ2-6, with TRBD1 matching 8 bases. This CDR3 is 17 amino acids long. The junction had 4 bases not matched to a gene; V was cut back by 2 bases and J by 1 base. The germline CDR1 and CDR2 sequences are SGHDN and FVKESK. The CDR3 loop reads CASSQTGGPSGANVLTF. The CDR3 DNA is TGTGCCAGCAGCCAAACAGGGGGACCTTCTGGGGCCAACGTCCTGACTTTC.

This clonotype was seen a handful of times. CDR3: CASSLGQGRMSTDTQYF. The CDR3 DNA follows: TGTGCCAGCAGCCTGGGACAGGGCCGGATGAGCACAGATACGCAGTATTTT. The chain has TRBV7-9 and TRBJ2-3, with 9 bases that match TRBD1. Trimming removed 5 bases from V and 0 bases from J; junction bases left unmatched: 9. The CDR3 sequence is 17 residues long. Per germline, CDR1 SEHNR and CDR2 FQNEAQ (reference sequence). The entire variable domain, with the rest obtained from reference TRBV7-9 and TRBJ2-3, is as follows: DTGVSQNPRHKITKRGQNVTFRCDPISEHNRLYWYRQTLGQGPEFLTYFQNEAQLEKSRLLSDRFSAERPKGSFSTLEIQRTEQGDSAMYLCASSLGQGRMSTDTQYFGPGTRLTVL.

The chain carries TRBV20-1 and TRBJ2-7, with D possibly TRBD1 on 6 matching bases. Germline values: CDR1 DFQATT, CDR2 SNEGSKA (reference sequence). This CDR3 is built from 16 residues. The V end lost 3 bases, the J end lost 0 bases, and 18 bases lay between the germline ends. This CDR3 is CSARGASMKSSYEQYF. CDR3 DNA: TGCAGTGCTAGGGGGGCTTCAATGAAGAGCTCCTACGAGCAGTACTTC.

This clonotype occurred many times. The chain uses TRBV29-1 and TRBJ2-5, with 7 bases fitting TRBD2. There are 13 residues in the CDR3. Losses at the gene ends were 7 bases for V and 5 bases for J; bases not matched to a gene: 10. Germline V gene data show CDR1 as SQVTM and CDR2 as ANQGSEA. The CDR3 nucleotides read TGCAGCGGGGGGACTACTGTGCGGGAGACCCAGTACTTC. As protein: CSGGTTVRETQYF.

The chain has TRBV3-1 and TRBJ1-6, with D possibly matching TRBD1 (5 bases). Germline-derived CDR1 and CDR2 are LGHDT and YNNKEL (reference sequence). The V and J ends lost 4 bases and 1 base respectively, with 14 bases between them. The CDR3 consists of 17 residues. CDR3 loop: CASSREEGWSYNSPLHF. The CDR3 bases are TGTGCCAGCAGCCGGGAGGAGGGGTGGTCCTATAATTCACCCCTCCACTTT.

The rearrangement joins TRBV9 to TRBJ1-2, with 10 bases that match TRBD1. Germline loops: CDR1 SGDLS, CDR2 YYNGEE. The CDR3 has 12 amino acids. V dropped 3 bases and J dropped 9; count of bases not matched to a gene: 2. The CDR3 sequence is CASSATGGSYTF. DNA of the CDR3: TGTGCCAGCAGCGCGACAGGGGGCAGCTACACCTTC.

This clonotype was picked up a small number of times. The chain is built from TRBV7-9 and TRBJ2-4; a weak D match, TRBD2 (5 bases). Trimming took 4 bases from V and 8 from J, leaving 12 bases between them. CDR1 is SEHNR, CDR2 FQNEAQ, per germline (reference sequence). The CDR3 totals 13 residues. The CDR3 DNA is TGTGCCAGCAGCTCAAGGTCCGGGGACATTCAGTACTTC. Residues: CASSSRSGDIQYF.

To note about this clonotype: A much larger clone differs by one base, so this may be a read error. The chain is built from TRBV20-1 and TRBJ2-5; D is undetermined. The end of the DNA fits TRBJ2-7 better, so the J call may be wrong. Germline lookup yields CDR1 DFQATT and CDR2 SNEGSKA (reference sequence). This CDR3 has 12 residues. Written as DNA, the CDR3 is TGCAGTGCTACCGATAAAGAGTACGAGCAGTACTTC. It yields the protein CSATDKEYEQYF.

The chain recombines TRBV5-6 with TRBJ2-4; D gene unclear. Germline V lookup: CDR1 SGHDT, CDR2 YYEEEE. Trimming stripped 0 bases from V and 3 bases from J, with 13 bases between. The CDR3 contains 16 residues. CDR3 nucleotides: TGTGCCAGCAGCTTGGAAGGAAGAAGGGTCAAAAACATTCAGTACTTC. Translating it yields CASSLEGRRVKNIQYF.

This clonotype was counted between two and nine times. The chain couples TRBV10-3 to TRBJ2-1, with 9 bases lining up with TRBD1. This CDR3 is built from 15 residues. Germline V gene lookup returns CDR1 ENHRY and CDR2 SYGVKD. The V segment lost 4 bases and the J segment 7 bases; nucleotides outside the gene matches: 8. CDR3 amino acids: CAISGTGTGQNEQFF. The CDR3 DNA is TGTGCCATCAGTGGGACCGGGACAGGGCAGAATGAGCAGTTCTTC.

Of note for this clonotype: The junction differs from germline at one of its ends, possibly a read error. V gene TRBV5-1 combines with J gene TRBJ2-5; D gene uncertain. Germline CDR1 reads SGHRS; CDR2 reads YFSETQ. The length of the CDR3 is 15 residues. CDR3 in DNA: TGCGCCAGCAGCTTGTTTGGACCGTCCGAGGAGACCCAGGACTTC. It yields the protein CASSLFGPSEETQDF.

The CDR3 region is CSASLSQGAFTYGYTF. The CDR3, as DNA: TGCAGTGCTAGTTTGTCCCAGGGGGCGTTTACTTATGGCTACACCTTC. V gene TRBV20-1 combines with J gene TRBJ1-2, with 8 bases matching TRBD1. The CDR3 extends over 16 amino acids. V shed 3 bases and J 5 bases; nucleotides not matched to a gene: 14. Germline V CDR1 and CDR2: DFQATT, SNEGSKA (reference sequence).

To note about this clonotype: One end of the junction varies from germline; a read error may be responsible. The chain recombines TRBV9 with TRBJ2-6; a possible D gene is TRBD1 (6 bases). This CDR3 comprises 18 residues. The germline gives CDR1 SGDLS, CDR2 YYNGEE. The CDR3 is CASSPLAGTISGTNVLTF. CDR3 bases: TGTGCCAGCAGCCCGCTAGCCGGGACAATTTCTGGGACCAACGTCCTGACTTTC.

The chain recombines TRBV20-1 with TRBJ2-7, with D possibly matching TRBD1 (6 bases). This CDR3 has 13 residues. Germline V gene data show CDR1 as DFQATT and CDR2 as SNEGSKA (reference sequence). V lost 4 bases to trimming and J lost 3 bases, with 13 bases between them. CDR3 sequence (DNA): TGCAGTGCTACGTGGACAGCTAACTACGAGCAGTACTTC. This gives the protein CSATWTANYEQYF.

This chain uses TRBV10-3 with TRBJ2-1, with 9 positions matching TRBD1. CDR3 length equals 16 residues. After removal of 0 bases from V and 8 bases from J, the junction contained 8 bases not matched to a gene. Germline V gives CDR1 ENHRY, CDR2 SYGVKD. CDR3 sequence: CAISESSGTGQDEQFF. The CDR3, as DNA: TGTGCCATCAGTGAGTCTTCCGGGACAGGGCAAGATGAGCAGTTCTTC.